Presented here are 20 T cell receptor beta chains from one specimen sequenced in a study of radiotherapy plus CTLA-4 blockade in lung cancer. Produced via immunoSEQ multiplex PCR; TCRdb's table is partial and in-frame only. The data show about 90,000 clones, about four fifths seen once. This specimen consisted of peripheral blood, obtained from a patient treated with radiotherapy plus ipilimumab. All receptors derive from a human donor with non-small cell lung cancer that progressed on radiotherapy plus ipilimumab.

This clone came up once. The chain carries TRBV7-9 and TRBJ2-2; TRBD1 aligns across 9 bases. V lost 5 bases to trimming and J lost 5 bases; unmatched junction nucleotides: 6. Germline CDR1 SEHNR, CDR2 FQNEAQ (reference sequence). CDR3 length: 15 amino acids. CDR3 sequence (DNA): TGTGCCAGCAGCCAGACAGGGGGACGGACCGGGGAGCTGTTTTTT. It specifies CASSQTGGRTGELFF.

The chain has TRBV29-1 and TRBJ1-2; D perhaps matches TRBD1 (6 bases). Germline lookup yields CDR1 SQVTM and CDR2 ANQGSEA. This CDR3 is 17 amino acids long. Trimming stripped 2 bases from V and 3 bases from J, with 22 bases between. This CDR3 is CSVESLGRGLLDYGYTF. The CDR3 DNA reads TGCAGCGTTGAATCGTTGGGCAGGGGCCTTTTGGACTATGGCTACACCTTC.

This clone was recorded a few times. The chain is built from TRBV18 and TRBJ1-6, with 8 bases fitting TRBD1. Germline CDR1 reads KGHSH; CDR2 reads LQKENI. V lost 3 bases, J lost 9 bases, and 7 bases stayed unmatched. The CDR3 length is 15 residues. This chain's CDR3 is CASSPGGTGSSPLHF. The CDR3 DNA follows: TGTGCCAGCTCACCGGGGGGGACAGGATCTTCACCCCTCCACTTT.

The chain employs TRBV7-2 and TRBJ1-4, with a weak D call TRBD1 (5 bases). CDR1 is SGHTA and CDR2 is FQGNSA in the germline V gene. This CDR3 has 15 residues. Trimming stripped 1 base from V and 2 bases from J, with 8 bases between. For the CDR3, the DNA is TGTGCCAGCAGCTTAGTGGCAGGGACTAATGAAAAACTGTTTTTT. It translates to CASSLVAGTNEKLFF.

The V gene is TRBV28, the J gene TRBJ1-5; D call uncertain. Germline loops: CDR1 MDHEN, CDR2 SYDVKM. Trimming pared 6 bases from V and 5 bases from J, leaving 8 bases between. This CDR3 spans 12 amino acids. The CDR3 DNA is TGTGCCAGCAGAACGGTGGATCAGCCCCAGCATTTT. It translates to CASRTVDQPQHF.

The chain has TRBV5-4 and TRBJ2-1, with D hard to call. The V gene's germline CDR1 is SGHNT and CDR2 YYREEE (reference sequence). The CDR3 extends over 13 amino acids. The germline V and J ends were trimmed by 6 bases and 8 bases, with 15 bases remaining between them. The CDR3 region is CASTWGSEDEQFF. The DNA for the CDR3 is TGTGCCAGCACCTGGGGATCGGAAGATGAGCAGTTCTTC.

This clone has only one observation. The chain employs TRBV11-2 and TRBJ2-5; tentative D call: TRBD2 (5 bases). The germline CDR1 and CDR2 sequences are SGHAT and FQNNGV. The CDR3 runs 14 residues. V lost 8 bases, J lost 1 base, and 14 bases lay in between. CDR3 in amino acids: CASRRQPLQETQYF. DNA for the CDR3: TGTGCCAGCCGGAGGCAGCCGCTCCAAGAGACCCAGTACTTC.

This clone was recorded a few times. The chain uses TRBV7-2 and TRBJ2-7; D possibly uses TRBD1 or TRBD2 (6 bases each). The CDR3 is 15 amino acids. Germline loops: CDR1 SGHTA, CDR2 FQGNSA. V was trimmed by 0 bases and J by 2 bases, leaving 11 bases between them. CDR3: CASSLAGGGTYEQYF. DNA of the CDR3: TGTGCCAGCAGCTTAGCCGGAGGGGGAACCTACGAGCAGTACTTC.

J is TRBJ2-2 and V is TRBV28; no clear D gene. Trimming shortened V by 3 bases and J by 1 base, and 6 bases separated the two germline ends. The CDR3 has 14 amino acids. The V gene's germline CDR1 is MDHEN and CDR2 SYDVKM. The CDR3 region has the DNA TGTGCCAGCAGTTTCATGGGGAACACCGGGGAGCTGTTTTTT. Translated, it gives CASSFMGNTGELFF.

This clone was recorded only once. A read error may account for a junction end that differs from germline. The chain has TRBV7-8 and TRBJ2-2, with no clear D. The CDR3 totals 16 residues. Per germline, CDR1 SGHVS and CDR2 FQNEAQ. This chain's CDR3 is CACSMRRTANTGELFF. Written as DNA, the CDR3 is TGTGCCTGCAGCATGAGACGGACGGCAAACACCGGGGAGCTGTTTTTT. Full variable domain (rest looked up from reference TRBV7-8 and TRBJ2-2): GAGVSQSPRYKVAKRGQDVALRCDPISGHVSLFWYQQALGQGPEFLTYFQNEAQLDKSGLPSDRFFAERPEGSVSTLKIQRTQQEDSAVYLCACSMRRTANTGELFFGEGSRLTVL.

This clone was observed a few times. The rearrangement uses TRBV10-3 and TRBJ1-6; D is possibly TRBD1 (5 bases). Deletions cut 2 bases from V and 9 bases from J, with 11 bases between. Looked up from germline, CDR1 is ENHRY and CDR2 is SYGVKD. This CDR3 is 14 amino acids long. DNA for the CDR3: TGTGCCATCAGTGAGGGGGACGGCCGTTCACCCCTCCACTTT. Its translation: CAISEGDGRSPLHF.

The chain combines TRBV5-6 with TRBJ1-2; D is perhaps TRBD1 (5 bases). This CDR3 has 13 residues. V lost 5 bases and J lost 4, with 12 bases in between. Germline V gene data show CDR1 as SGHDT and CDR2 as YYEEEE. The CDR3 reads CASRKEGPYGYTF. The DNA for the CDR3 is TGTGCCAGCAGGAAGGAGGGGCCCTATGGCTACACCTTC.

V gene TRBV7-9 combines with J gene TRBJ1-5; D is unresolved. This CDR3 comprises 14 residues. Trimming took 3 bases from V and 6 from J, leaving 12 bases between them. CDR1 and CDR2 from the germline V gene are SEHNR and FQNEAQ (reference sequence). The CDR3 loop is CASSFGGRSQPQHF. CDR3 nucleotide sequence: TGTGCCAGCAGCTTTGGTGGGCGAAGTCAGCCCCAGCATTTT.

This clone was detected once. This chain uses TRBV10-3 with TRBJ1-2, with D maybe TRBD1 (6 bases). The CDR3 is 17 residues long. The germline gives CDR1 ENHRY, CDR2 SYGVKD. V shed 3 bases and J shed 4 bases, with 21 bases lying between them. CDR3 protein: CAISEGGPPSGGYGYTF. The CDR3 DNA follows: TGTGCCATCAGTGAAGGGGGTCCCCCCTCTGGGGGCTATGGCTACACCTTC.

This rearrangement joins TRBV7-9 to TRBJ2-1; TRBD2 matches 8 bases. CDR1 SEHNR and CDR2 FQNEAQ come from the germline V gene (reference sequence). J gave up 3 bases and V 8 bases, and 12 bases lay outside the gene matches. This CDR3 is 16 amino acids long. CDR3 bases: TGTGCCAGCCAACGTTCCGGGACTAGTGGCTACAATGAGCAGTTCTTC. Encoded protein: CASQRSGTSGYNEQFF. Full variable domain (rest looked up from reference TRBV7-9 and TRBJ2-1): DTGVSQNPRHKITKRGQNVTFRCDPISEHNRLYWYRQTLGQGPEFLTYFQNEAQLEKSRLLSDRFSAERPKGSFSTLEIQRTEQGDSAMYLCASQRSGTSGYNEQFFGPGTRLTVL.

The CDR3 DNA follows: TGTGCCAGCTCACCTGCGGACAGAGGAAACACCATATATTTT. Residues: CASSPADRGNTIYF. V usage is TRBV18 and J usage is TRBJ1-3; a possible D gene is TRBD1 (6 bases). Germline V gene data show CDR1 as KGHSH and CDR2 as LQKENI. V lost 3 bases and J lost 4, with 10 bases in between. This CDR3 is 14 amino acids long.

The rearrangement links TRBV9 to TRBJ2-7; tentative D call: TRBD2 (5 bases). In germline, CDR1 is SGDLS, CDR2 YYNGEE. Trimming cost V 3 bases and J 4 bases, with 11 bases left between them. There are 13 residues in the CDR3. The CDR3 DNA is TGTGCCAGCAGCGCCTTACTAGGGTACGAGCAGTACTTC. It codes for CASSALLGYEQYF.

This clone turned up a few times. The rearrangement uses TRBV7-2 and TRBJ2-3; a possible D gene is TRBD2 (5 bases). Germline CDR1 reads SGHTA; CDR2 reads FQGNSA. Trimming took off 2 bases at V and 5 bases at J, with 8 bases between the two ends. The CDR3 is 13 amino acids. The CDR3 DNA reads TGTGCCAGCAGCTTAAGGGAGCAAGATACGCAGTATTTT. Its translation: CASSLREQDTQYF.

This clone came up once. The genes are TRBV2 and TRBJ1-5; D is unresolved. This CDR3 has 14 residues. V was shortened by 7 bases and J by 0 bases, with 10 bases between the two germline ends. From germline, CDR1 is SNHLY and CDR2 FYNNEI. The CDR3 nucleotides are TGTGCCAGCAAAGGCGAATATAGCAATCAGCCCCAGCATTTT. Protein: CASKGEYSNQPQHF.

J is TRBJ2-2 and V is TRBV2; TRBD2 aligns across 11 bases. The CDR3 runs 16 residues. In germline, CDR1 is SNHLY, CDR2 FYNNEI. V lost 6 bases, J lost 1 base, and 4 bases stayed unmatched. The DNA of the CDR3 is TGTGCCAGCAGATCACTAGCGGGGGTGAACACCGGGGAGCTGTTTTTT. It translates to CASRSLAGVNTGELFF.